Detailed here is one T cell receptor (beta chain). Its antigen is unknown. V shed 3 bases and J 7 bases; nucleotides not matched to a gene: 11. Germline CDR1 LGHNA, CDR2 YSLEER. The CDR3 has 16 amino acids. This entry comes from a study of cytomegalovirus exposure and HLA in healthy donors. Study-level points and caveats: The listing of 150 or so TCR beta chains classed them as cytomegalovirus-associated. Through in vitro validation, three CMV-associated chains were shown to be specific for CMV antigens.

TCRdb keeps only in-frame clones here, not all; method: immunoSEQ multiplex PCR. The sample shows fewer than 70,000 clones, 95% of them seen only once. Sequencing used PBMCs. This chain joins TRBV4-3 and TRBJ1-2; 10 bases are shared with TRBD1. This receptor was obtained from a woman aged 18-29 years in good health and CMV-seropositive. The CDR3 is CASSHDGGQGVGGYTF. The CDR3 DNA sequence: TGCGCCAGCAGCCACGATGGAGGACAGGGGGTAGGTGGCTACACCTTC.